This T cell receptor (beta chain) was found in a study of T cell repertoires in cytomegalovirus infection. Study-wide background: CMV infection together with matching HLA type was indicated by public TCR beta signatures. Study-wide findings and caveats: HLA-C-restricted CMV clonotypes gave the most frequent clonotype in two of eight donors.

Germline CDR1 MNHEY, CDR2 SVGAGI. The CDR3 is 16 amino acids. V was clipped by 6 bases and J by 0 bases, with 17 bases between them. TCRdb passed the reads through MiXCR, listing each CDR3 protein once. Altogether approximately 470,000 distinct CDR3 sequences are present, approximately 40% being singletons, with the ten largest covering 43%. In its sample, this clonotype was seen a few times. Its antigen is unknown. The sequences come from cultured PBMCs, collected from culture after CMV antigen stimulation. The TCR was taken from a human donor in good health (CMV status not recorded). Some clones in this sample may be carry-over from other donors' samples. The chain is built from TRBV6-5 and TRBJ2-5, with D perhaps matching TRBD1 (5 bases). The CDR3 sequence is CASSPHRLTYQETQYF. The CDR3 bases are TGTGCCAGCAGCCCCCACAGGTTAACGTACCAAGAGACCCAGTACTTC.